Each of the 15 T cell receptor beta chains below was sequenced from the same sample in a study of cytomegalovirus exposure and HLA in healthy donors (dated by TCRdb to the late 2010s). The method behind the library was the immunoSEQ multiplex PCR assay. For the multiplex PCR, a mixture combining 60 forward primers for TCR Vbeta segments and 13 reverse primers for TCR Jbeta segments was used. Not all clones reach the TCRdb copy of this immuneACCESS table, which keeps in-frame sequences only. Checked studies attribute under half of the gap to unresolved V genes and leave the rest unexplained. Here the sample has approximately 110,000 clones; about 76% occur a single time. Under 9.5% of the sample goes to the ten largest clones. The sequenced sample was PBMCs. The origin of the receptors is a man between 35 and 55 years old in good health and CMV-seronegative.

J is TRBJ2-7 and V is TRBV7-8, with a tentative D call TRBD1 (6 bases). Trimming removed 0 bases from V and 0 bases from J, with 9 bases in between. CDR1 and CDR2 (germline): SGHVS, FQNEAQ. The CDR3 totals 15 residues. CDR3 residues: CASSLAATGSYEQYF. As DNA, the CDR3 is TGTGCCAGCAGCTTAGCCGCGACAGGCTCCTACGAGCAGTACTTC.

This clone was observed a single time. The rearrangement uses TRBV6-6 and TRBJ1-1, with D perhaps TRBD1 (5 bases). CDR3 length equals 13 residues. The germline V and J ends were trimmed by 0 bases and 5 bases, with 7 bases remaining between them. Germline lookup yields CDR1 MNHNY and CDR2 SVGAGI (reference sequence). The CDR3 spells CASSYSAGTEAFF. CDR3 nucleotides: TGTGCCAGCAGTTACTCGGCAGGGACTGAAGCTTTCTTT.

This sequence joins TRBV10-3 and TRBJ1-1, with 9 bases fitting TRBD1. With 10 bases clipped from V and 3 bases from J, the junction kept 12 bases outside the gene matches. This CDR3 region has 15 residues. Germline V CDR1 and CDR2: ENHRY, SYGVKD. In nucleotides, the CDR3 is TGTGCCACAAAAATCCGGGACAGGGAAGACACTGAAGCTTTCTTT. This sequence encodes CATKIRDREDTEAFF.

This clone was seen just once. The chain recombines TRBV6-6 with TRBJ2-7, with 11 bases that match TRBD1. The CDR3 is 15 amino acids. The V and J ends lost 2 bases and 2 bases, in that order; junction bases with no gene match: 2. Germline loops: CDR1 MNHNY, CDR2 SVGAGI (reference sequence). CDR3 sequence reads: CASSYLGQGAYEQYF. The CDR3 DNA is TGTGCCAGCAGTTACCTGGGACAGGGGGCCTACGAGCAGTACTTC.

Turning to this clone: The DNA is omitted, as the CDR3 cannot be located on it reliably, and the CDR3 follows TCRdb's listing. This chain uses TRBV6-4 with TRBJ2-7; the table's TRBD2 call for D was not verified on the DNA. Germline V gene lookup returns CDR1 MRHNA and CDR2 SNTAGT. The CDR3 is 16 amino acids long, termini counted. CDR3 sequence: CASRVSPSGRGNEQYF.

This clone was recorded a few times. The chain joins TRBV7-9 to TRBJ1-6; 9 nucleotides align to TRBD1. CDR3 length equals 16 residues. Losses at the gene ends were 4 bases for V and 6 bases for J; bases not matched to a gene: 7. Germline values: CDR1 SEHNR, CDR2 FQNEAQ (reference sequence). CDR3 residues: CASSSGTGTSNSPLHF. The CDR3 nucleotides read TGTGCCAGCAGCTCAGGGACAGGGACTTCTAATTCACCCCTCCACTTT. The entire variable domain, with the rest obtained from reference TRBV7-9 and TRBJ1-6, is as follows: DTGVSQNPRHKITKRGQNVTFRCDPISEHNRLYWYRQTLGQGPEFLTYFQNEAQLEKSRLLSDRFSAERPKGSFSTLEIQRTEQGDSAMYLCASSSGTGTSNSPLHFGNGTRLTVT.

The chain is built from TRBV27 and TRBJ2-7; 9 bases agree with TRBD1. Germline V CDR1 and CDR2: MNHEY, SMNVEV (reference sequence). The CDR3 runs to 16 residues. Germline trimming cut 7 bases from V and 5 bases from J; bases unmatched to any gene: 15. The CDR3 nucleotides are TGTGCCAGCACCCCGTTACCGGGACAGGGACCCCACGAGCAGTACTTC. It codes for CASTPLPGQGPHEQYF.

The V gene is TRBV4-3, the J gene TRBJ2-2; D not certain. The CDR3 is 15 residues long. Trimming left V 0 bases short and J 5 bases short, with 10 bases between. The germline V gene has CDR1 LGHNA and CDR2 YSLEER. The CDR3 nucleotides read TGCGCCAGCAGCCAAGATTTTCCGACTACCGGGGAGCTGTTTTTT. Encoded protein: CASSQDFPTTGELFF.

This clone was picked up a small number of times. Here the CDR3 DNA reads TGCGCCAGCAGCTTGGGGGGGCAAGCTGGCAATGAGCAGTTCTTC. This codes for CASSLGGQAGNEQFF. This chain uses TRBV5-1 with TRBJ2-1; D is perhaps TRBD1 (6 bases). The CDR3 has 15 residues. The germline V gene has CDR1 SGHRS and CDR2 YFSETQ. With 0 bases removed from V and 6 bases from J, the gap between germline ends came to 13 bases.

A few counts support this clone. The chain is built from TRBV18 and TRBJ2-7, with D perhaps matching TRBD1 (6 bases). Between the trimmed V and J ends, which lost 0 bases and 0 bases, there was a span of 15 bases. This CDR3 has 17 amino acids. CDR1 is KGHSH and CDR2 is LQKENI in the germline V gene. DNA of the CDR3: TGTGCCAGCTCACCACCGCTACAGGGACCGAGCTCCTACGAGCAGTACTTC. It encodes CASSPPLQGPSSYEQYF.

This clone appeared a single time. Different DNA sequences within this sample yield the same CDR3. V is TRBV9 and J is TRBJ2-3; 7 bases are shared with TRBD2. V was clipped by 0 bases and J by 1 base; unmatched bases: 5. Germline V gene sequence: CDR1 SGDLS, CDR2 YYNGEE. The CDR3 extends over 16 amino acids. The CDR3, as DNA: TGTGCCAGCAGCGTAGGTGGTGGGGGGGGCACAGATACGCAGTATTTT. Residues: CASSVGGGGGTDTQYF.

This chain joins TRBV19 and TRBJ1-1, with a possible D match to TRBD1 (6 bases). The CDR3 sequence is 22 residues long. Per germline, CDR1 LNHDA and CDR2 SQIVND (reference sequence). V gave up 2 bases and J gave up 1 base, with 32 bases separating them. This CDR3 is CASSIPSLGRGAPPSWNTEAFF. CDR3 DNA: TGTGCCAGTAGTATACCCTCTTTGGGCAGGGGCGCCCCTCCTTCTTGGAACACTGAAGCTTTCTTT. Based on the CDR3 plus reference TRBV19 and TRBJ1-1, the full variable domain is DGGITQSPKYLFRKEGQNVTLSCEQNLNHDAMYWYRQDPGQGLRLIYYSQIVNDFQKGDIAEGYSVSREKKESFPLTVTSAQKNPTAFYLCASSIPSLGRGAPPSWNTEAFFGQGTRLTVV.

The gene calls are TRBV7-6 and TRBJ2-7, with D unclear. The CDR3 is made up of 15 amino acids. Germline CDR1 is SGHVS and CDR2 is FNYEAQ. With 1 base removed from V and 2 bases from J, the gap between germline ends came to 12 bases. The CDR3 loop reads CASSLDPGVTYEQYF. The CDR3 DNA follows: TGTGCCAGCAGCTTAGATCCAGGTGTAACCTACGAGCAGTACTTC.

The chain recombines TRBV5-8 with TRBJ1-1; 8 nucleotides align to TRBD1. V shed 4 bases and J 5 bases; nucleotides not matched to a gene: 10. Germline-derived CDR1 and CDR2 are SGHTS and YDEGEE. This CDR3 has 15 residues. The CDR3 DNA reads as TGTGCCAGCAGCGAACCAGGGGGCGGACGGACTGAAGCTTTCTTT. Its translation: CASSEPGGGRTEAFF.

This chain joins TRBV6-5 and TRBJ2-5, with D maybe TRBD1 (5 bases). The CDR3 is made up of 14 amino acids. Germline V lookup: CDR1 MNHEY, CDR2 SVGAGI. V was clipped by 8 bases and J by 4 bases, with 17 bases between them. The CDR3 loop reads CASARGSFLETQYF. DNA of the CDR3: TGTGCCAGCGCAAGGGGTTCTTTTTTAGAGACCCAGTACTTC.